This T cell receptor (beta chain) was sequenced for a study of CD8+ T cells in alopecia areata. Across the study: A 6-month period off drug followed tofacitinib, which lasted 6 to 18 months. Regarding the study as a whole: More clonal than normal scalp was lesional scalp, particularly alopecia totalis/universalis.

The germline CDR1 and CDR2 sequences are GTSNPN and SVGIG (reference sequence). J lost 4 bases, V lost 1 base, and 8 bases had no gene match. The CDR3 is made up of 15 amino acids. Specimens obtained from alopecia areata patients comprised lesional scalp punch biopsies and peripheral blood. This clone was counted between two and nine times. What it binds is unknown. Investigators isolated RNA and reverse transcribed it into cDNA to act as the sequencing template. Using immunoSEQ multiplex PCR, the repertoire was profiled, and TCRdb retains in-frame clones only, with some absent. The sample lists some 200,000 clones; just under 60% were seen once.

The clonotype comes from a human donor with alopecia areata. The chain is built from TRBV30 and TRBJ1-2, with 8 bases lining up with TRBD1. Sequenced material: CD4+ T cells sorted from blood, taken at week 0. CDR3 region: CAWSELGGTGYGYTF. CDR3 in DNA: TGTGCCTGGAGTGAACTGGGGGGGACAGGCTATGGCTACACCTTC.